This T cell receptor (beta chain) came from a study of T cell changes during pregnancy in multiple sclerosis. The CDR3 length is 16 residues. Germline V gene sequence: CDR1 SGHAT, CDR2 FQNNGV. With V trimmed by 5 bases and J by 1 base, 9 bases remained unmatched. Using immunoSEQ multiplex PCR, the repertoire was profiled, and TCRdb retains in-frame clones only, with some absent. The sample has about 31,000 clones, about 86% seen once. This chain connects TRBV11-2 to TRBJ2-7, with 9 bases matching TRBD1. The sequencing here drew on CD4+ T cells from peripheral blood mononuclear cells, taken in the first trimester of pregnancy. This receptor was identified in a female donor in good health, enrolled as a control in a pregnancy study. The CDR3 DNA follows: TGTGCCAGCAGCAATATCGACAGGGGGACTTCCTACGAGCAGTACTTC. Protein sequence: CASSNIDRGTSYEQYF.